This TCR beta chain is drawn from a study of T cells after yellow fever vaccination (dated by TCRdb to between 2018 and 2020). About the investigation overall: The SMART-Seq v4 Ultra Low Input RNA kit was used to prepare libraries from fractions with low cell numbers. To follow T-cell clones before and after primary and booster YFV17D yellow fever vaccination, bulk TCR alpha and beta repertoires were sequenced over time. Blood was drawn at multiple timepoints before and after primary and secondary immunization, with bulk PBMC replicates and cell subsets isolated. The cohort comprised two healthy male donors, one aged 18 to 30 and one aged 30 to 40 years.

The sample's treatment or condition label, decoded: live attenuated yellow fever vaccine strain. PBMCs were isolated from peripheral blood using a standard Ficoll-Paque protocol. Dynabeads CD4 and CD8 positive selection kits were used to isolate the CD4 and CD8 T-cell fractions. TriZol was used to extract RNA from bulk PBMCs, from CD4 and CD8 fractions, and from dextramer-positive and dextramer-negative fractions. The sample was run on an Illumina NovaSeq 6000. TCR cDNA was made using 5'RACE template switching, a step that added a universal primer site and unique molecular identifiers. Priming for cDNA synthesis came from both the TCR alpha and TCR beta constant segments. Library amplification involved two PCR steps, and the second step added sample barcodes and sequencing adapters. Libraries were sequenced on Illumina HiSeq 2500 (2x100 bp) or NovaSeq (2x150 bp). Per the authors' processing: MIGEC handled demultiplexing of reads and collapsing into UMI consensus sequences, while MiXCR performed V(D)J alignment. Vaccine-responding clonotypes were identified with edgeR using replicate PBMC samples, with FDR below 0.01 and a log2 fold change above 5 up to day 15 being required. Each bulk clonotype received a CD4 or CD8 identity based on whether the sequenced CD4 or CD8 repertoire contained that clonotype at higher abundance. TCRdb handled the public reads itself, with Q25 trimming in fastp and clone calling in MiXCR, and kept productive beta chains. Entries that share a CDR3 protein sequence are merged under the most common genes and DNA. These V and J calls rely on TCRdb rather than the paper's analysis. The sample profile shows some 160,000 distinct CDR3 sequences; 9.3% of them were found once. 35% to 40% of the sample rests with the top ten.

General findings and caveats noted by the study authors: A small share of clonotypes was detected in both CD4 and CD8 compartments, with the overlap likely arising from convergent recombination. Compared with the primary T-cell response, the secondary T-cell response was weaker but faster, peaking on day 5 rather than day 15. Computational filtering was needed because FACS-sorted repertoires could contain abundant contaminating clonotypes from the bulk population. Because only two donors were included in the study, the extent to which the findings can be generalized is limited. Most clones expanded after primary vaccination were re-detected after the booster (about 96% of CD4 and around 86% of CD8), suggesting broad memory maintenance.

Cut back by 3 bases and 7 bases, the V and J ends lie 9 bases apart. The CDR3 spans 13 residues, from the cysteine through the phenylalanine. Only the CDR3 part of the read is kept: 39 bases, read in frame from the first base. Sequences SGHDN (CDR1) and FVKESK (CDR2) are obtained from the germline V gene. In this sample, this clonotype turned up a few times. What antigen it recognizes has not been identified. Base qualities were left out, and no much larger clone turns up one base away. The rearranged chain carries TRBV14 and TRBJ2-2; the D gene assignment is ambiguous. The input for sequencing was CD8+ T cells sorted from PBMCs, taken 45 days after the yellow fever booster vaccination. This clonotype originated in a man younger than 35 who received the YFV17D yellow fever vaccine. The CDR3 region has the sequence CASSHEGSGELFF. The bases read TGTGCCAGCAGCCACGAAGGCAGCGGGGAGCTGTTTTTT.